Listed below are T cell receptor beta chains from one sample, sequenced in a study of cytotoxic CD8 clonotypes in ibrutinib-treated CLL. The repertoire was sequenced with immunoSEQ multiplex PCR; TCRdb's copy has only in-frame clones and lacks some. The repertoire holds about 140,000 clones, with more than 75% as singletons. The material was PBMCs, obtained after 36 months of ibrutinib treatment. These TCRs come from a human donor with chronic lymphocytic leukemia. Each CDR3 is given with its conserved first and last residue. D genes are given only for firm matches. A row's size may be missing; if present it is once, few, many or a size class.

>NA|TRBD1|14|TRBJ2-7|TRBV5-1
TGCGCCAGCAGCTCCGAGACAGGGACCTACGAGCAGTACTTC
CASSSETGTYEQYF
>NA|NA|17|TRBJ1-2|TRBV4-1
TGCGCCAGCAGCCTAAACCGGGCCAGTGGAGGTAACTATGGCTACACCTTC
CASSLNRASGGNYGYTF
>NA|TRBD1|15|TRBJ2-7|TRBV19
TGTGCCAGTAGAATCTCCGGGACAGGGGGCAACGAGCAGTACTTC
CASRISGTGGNEQYF
>NA|NA|14|TRBJ2-1|TRBV15
TGTGCCACCAGCAGAGATAGGGCCCAACTAGAGCAGTTCTTC
CATSRDRAQLEQFF
>NA|TRBD2|15|TRBJ2-5|TRBV4-1
TGCGCCAGCAGCCAGACTAGCGGGAGTTGGGAGACCCAGTACTTC
CASSQTSGSWETQYF
>NA|NA|14|TRBJ1-1|TRBV5-6
TGTGCCAGCAGCTTGTGGGGGTTAAACACTGAAGCTTTCTTT
CASSLWGLNTEAFF
>few|TRBD1|14|TRBJ2-7|TRBV18
TGTGCCAGCTCGTCGGGACAGGCCTCCTACGAGCAGTACTTC
CASSSGQASYEQYF
>NA|NA|14|TRBJ1-4|TRBV5-6
TGTGCCAGCAGCTCGGGGGGTGCTAATGAAAAACTGTTTTTT
CASSSGGANEKLFF
>NA|NA|17|TRBJ1-3|TRBV7-9
TGTGCCAGCAGCTTAGCTGGGGGGCGATCGGGTGGAAACACCATATATTTT
CASSLAGGRSGGNTIYF
>NA|NA|14|TRBJ2-7|TRBV5-1
TGCGCCAGCAGCTTGAGTGGGGATTACTACGAGCAGTACTTC
CASSLSGDYYEQYF
>once|TRBD2|15|TRBJ2-2|TRBV7-9
TGTGCCAGCAGCGAAACCGGGACTAGGACCGGTGAGCTGTTTTTT
CASSETGTRTGELFF
>few|TRBD1|16|TRBJ1-5|TRBV15
TGTGCCACCAGCGCCCTGGCGGGGACAGGCAATCAGCCCCAGCATTTT
CATSALAGTGNQPQHF
>NA|TRBD1|15|TRBJ2-7|TRBV18
TGTGCCAGCTCACCGGGACAGGTTAGCTCCTACGAGCAGTACTTC
CASSPGQVSSYEQYF